The next 12 T cell receptor beta chains were all read from a single sample in a study of vaccination and CD4 T cells after COVID-19. Cultured CD4+ T-cell DNA underwent Oncomine TCR Beta short-read sequencing. TCRdb itself ran the PCR reads through MiXCR, one entry per CDR3 protein. The sample records approximately 16,000 distinct CDR3 sequences, roughly 36% being singletons. These TCRs are of unknown antigen specificity. Treatment noted: roughly 10-day PBMC culture with coronavirus spike peptide pools or control peptides (ViraFEST assay). The source material was CD4+ T cells from blood, cultured in vitro, sampled before SARS-CoV-2 vaccination. Source of these receptors: a human donor who received a COVID-19 vaccine.

In this sample, this clonotype turned up a few times. The chain couples TRBV7-9 to TRBJ2-7; TRBD2 is a possible D gene (5 bases). The germline V gene encodes CDR1 SEHNR and CDR2 FQNEAQ (reference sequence). This CDR3 has 13 amino acids. Trimming left V 2 bases short and J 3 bases short, with 8 bases between. The CDR3 nucleotides read TGTGCCAGCAGCTTATTAGGGAGCTACGAGCAGTACTTC. This encodes CASSLLGSYEQYF. The full variable domain, completed using reference TRBV7-9 and TRBJ2-7, is DTGVSQNPRHKITKRGQNVTFRCDPISEHNRLYWYRQTLGQGPEFLTYFQNEAQLEKSRLLSDRFSAERPKGSFSTLEIQRTEQGDSAMYLCASSLLGSYEQYFGPGTRLTVT.

This clonotype was recorded a few times. The chain links TRBV7-3 to TRBJ2-3, with 15 bases that match TRBD2. Per the germline V gene, CDR1 is SGHTA and CDR2 is FQGTGA. The CDR3 has 16 amino acids. Germline trimming cut 5 bases from V and 6 bases from J; bases unmatched to any gene: 6. In DNA, the CDR3 is TGTGCCAGCAGCCCCGGACTAGCGGGGGGGCTGGATACGCAGTATTTT. Amino acid sequence: CASSPGLAGGLDTQYF.

The rearrangement joins TRBV20-1 to TRBJ2-1; 8 bases line up with TRBD2. In germline, CDR1 is DFQATT, CDR2 SNEGSKA (reference sequence). The CDR3 loop spans 16 amino acids. The V and J ends lost 2 bases and 6 bases, in that order; junction bases with no gene match: 12. This CDR3 is CSARLPGRGAGNEQFF. DNA for the CDR3: TGCAGTGCTAGACTCCCCGGGCGGGGGGCAGGCAATGAGCAGTTCTTC.

This clonotype was seen a few times. The rearrangement links TRBV6-1 to TRBJ1-2; 11 bases line up with TRBD1. This CDR3 contains 14 residues. Germline trimming cut 6 bases from V and 3 bases from J; bases unmatched to any gene: 3. Per germline, CDR1 MNHNS and CDR2 SASEGT. The DNA for the CDR3 is TGTGCCAGCAGGGACAGGGGGCGAGACTATGGCTACACCTTC. It is translated as CASRDRGRDYGYTF.

This clonotype has a handful of counts. The rearrangement joins TRBV7-3 to TRBJ2-7, with 8 bases lining up with TRBD1. V was pared by 2 bases and J by 3 bases, with 6 bases of the junction left unmatched. Germline CDR1 SGHTA, CDR2 FQGTGA. The CDR3 length is 15 residues. The chain's CDR3 is CASSLGQGPFYEQYF. DNA for the CDR3: TGTGCCAGCAGCTTAGGACAGGGCCCGTTCTACGAGCAGTACTTC. Based on the CDR3 plus reference TRBV7-3 and TRBJ2-7, the full variable domain is GAGVSQTPSNKVTEKGKYVELRCDPISGHTALYWYRQSLGQGPEFLIYFQGTGAADDSGLPNDRFFAVRPEGSVSTLKIQRTERGDSAVYLCASSLGQGPFYEQYFGPGTRLTVT.

The V gene is TRBV20-1, the J gene TRBJ2-7; 15 positions agree with TRBD2. The V gene end was trimmed by 7 bases and the J gene end by 0 bases; junction bases not matched to a gene: 10. Per the germline V gene, CDR1 is DFQATT and CDR2 is SNEGSKA (reference sequence). The CDR3 is 17 residues long. The CDR3 spells CSGSPGLAGGSSYEQYF. The DNA of the CDR3 is TGCAGTGGAAGCCCGGGACTAGCGGGGGGCAGCTCCTACGAGCAGTACTTC.

The chain is built from TRBV6-1 and TRBJ1-5; maybe TRBD1 (6 bases). Trimming cost V 6 bases and J 4 bases, with 10 bases left between them. The CDR3 length is 13 residues. The V gene's germline CDR1 is MNHNS and CDR2 SASEGT. The CDR3 nucleotides are TGTGCCAGCAGACACCAGGGGAATCAGCCCCAGCATTTT. Protein: CASRHQGNQPQHF.

This clonotype turned up a few times. The V call is TRBV10-3, the J call TRBJ1-6; TRBD1 is a possible D gene (6 bases). Trimming took 5 bases from V and 7 from J, leaving 9 bases between them. CDR3 length: 13 residues. Looked up from germline, CDR1 is ENHRY and CDR2 is SYGVKD. The CDR3 DNA is TGTGCCATCAGTATAGGACAGAATTCACCCCTCCACTTT. Amino acid sequence: CAISIGQNSPLHF.

This chain uses TRBV15 with TRBJ2-5; TRBD1 aligns across 8 bases. The germline V gene encodes CDR1 LNHNV and CDR2 YYDKDF (reference sequence). This CDR3 is 14 amino acids long. Trimming removed 3 bases from V and 1 base from J; junction bases left unmatched: 1. This CDR3 reads CATSRGTGQETQYF. In nucleotides, the CDR3 is TGTGCCACCAGCAGGGGGACAGGCCAAGAGACCCAGTACTTC.

There are a few counts of this clonotype. The chain carries TRBV30 and TRBJ2-3; TRBD1 aligns across 7 bases. Germline-derived CDR1 and CDR2 are GTSNPN and SVGIG (reference sequence). After removal of 5 bases from V and 4 bases from J, the junction contained 12 bases not matched to a gene. The CDR3 is made up of 15 amino acids. The CDR3 DNA follows: TGTGCCTGGGATGCGACAGGGATGGGCCCAGATACGCAGTATTTT. Its translation: CAWDATGMGPDTQYF.

This clonotype came up a few times. The genes are TRBV15 and TRBJ1-1, with D uncertain. This CDR3 region has 15 residues. Germline CDR1 reads LNHNV; CDR2 reads YYDKDF (reference sequence). V lost 1 base, J lost 3 bases, and 12 bases lay in between. CDR3 coding DNA: TGTGCCACCAGCAGAGGAATCACTCGGGACACTGAAGCTTTCTTT. The encoded protein is CATSRGITRDTEAFF.

The chain joins TRBV19 to TRBJ1-4; 9 bases align to TRBD1. The CDR3 extends over 14 amino acids. With V trimmed by 4 bases and J by 7 bases, 4 bases remained unmatched. Germline V CDR1 and CDR2: LNHDA, SQIVND (reference sequence). The CDR3 DNA reads TGTGCCAGTAGTAAGGGACAGGGCGGTGAAAAACTGTTTTTT. Translated, it gives CASSKGQGGEKLFF.